A single sample gave rise to the 3 T cell receptor beta chains below, sequenced in a study of blood T cell repertoires in COVID-19. The method was immunoSEQ multiplex PCR; TCRdb's version includes in-frame clones alone and lacks a portion of them. The sample holds roughly 120,000 clones, over 80% seen once. The sequenced sample was peripheral blood. The source of these receptors is a man aged 30 to 39 with acute or convalescent COVID-19.

This clone appeared a single time. V gene TRBV30 combines with J gene TRBJ1-2, with a possible D match to TRBD1 (5 bases). CDR1 is GTSNPN, CDR2 SVGIG, per germline (reference sequence). The CDR3 has 13 amino acids. V was pared by 2 bases and J by 3 bases, with 10 bases between. The DNA of the CDR3 is TGTGCCTGGAGTCAACAGGCCTACTATGGCTACACCTTC. This encodes CAWSQQAYYGYTF.

The CDR3 region is CASSRGQGGTEAFF. Written as DNA, the CDR3 is TGTGCCAGCAGCCGAGGACAGGGAGGGACTGAAGCTTTCTTT. This chain connects TRBV6-2 or TRBV6-3 to TRBJ1-1; the match to TRBD1 covers 8 bases. The germline CDR1 and CDR2 sequences are MNHEY and SVGEGT. After removal of 6 bases from V and 5 bases from J, the junction contained 8 bases not matched to a gene. This CDR3 is built from 14 residues.

The chain recombines TRBV3-1 (or the pseudogene TRBV3-2) with TRBJ2-2; D is unclear. CDR3 length: 12 residues. The V and J ends lost 1 base and 6 bases respectively, with 3 bases between them. Germline CDR1 reads LGHDT; CDR2 reads YNNKEL (reference sequence). CDR3 in amino acids: CASSQGPGELFF. DNA for the CDR3: TGTGCCAGCAGCCAAGGGCCCGGGGAGCTGTTTTTT.